This entry lists 25 T cell receptor beta chains sequenced from one sample in a study of OX40 agonist ivuxolimab in advanced cancers. Profiling relied on immunoSEQ multiplex PCR, and the TCRdb table lists in-frame clones only, not all of them. The profile shows tens of thousands of clones, around nine tenths of them singletons. Here the sequenced sample was CD4+ or CD8+ T cells sorted from blood, taken in a trial of the OX40 agonist ivuxolimab. These receptors came from an adult with an advanced solid tumor such as melanoma, head and neck, liver or kidney cancer.

This chain connects TRBV29-1 to TRBJ2-5; D may be TRBD1 (6 bases). Trimming took 5 bases from V and 5 from J, leaving 9 bases between them. CDR3 length equals 11 residues. The germline gives CDR1 SQVTM, CDR2 ANQGSEA. The CDR3 reads CSVMGAETQYF. In nucleotides, the CDR3 is TGCAGCGTTATGGGGGCGGAGACCCAGTACTTC.

This clone appeared once. The V and J genes are TRBV15 and TRBJ2-1; D not certain. Trimming took 1 base from V and 5 from J, leaving 3 bases between them. The CDR3 covers 12 residues. The germline CDR1 and CDR2 sequences are LNHNV and YYDKDF (reference sequence). The CDR3 DNA reads TGTGCCACCAGCAGAGCACACAATGAGCAGTTCTTC. The encoded protein is CATSRAHNEQFF. Based on the CDR3 plus reference TRBV15 and TRBJ2-1, the full variable domain is DAMVIQNPRYQVTQFGKPVTLSCSQTLNHNVMYWYQQKSSQAPKLLFHYYDKDFNNEADTPDNFQSRRPNTSFCFLDIRSPGLGDTAMYLCATSRAHNEQFFGPGTRLTVL.

The chain couples TRBV11-1 to TRBJ2-5; D remains ambiguous. Germline V gives CDR1 SGHAT, CDR2 FQDESV (reference sequence). V lost 3 bases and J lost 0, with 8 bases in between. The CDR3 length is 14 residues. The CDR3 region has the DNA TGTGCCAGCAGCTTCTTCAGCGACCAAGAGACCCAGTACTTC. This translates into CASSFFSDQETQYF.

The chain links TRBV18 to TRBJ2-1; either TRBD1 or TRBD2 may fit D (5 bases each). Trimming shortened V by 6 bases and J by 6 bases, and 12 bases separated the two germline ends. Germline lookup yields CDR1 KGHSH and CDR2 LQKENI. The CDR3 contains 13 residues. The CDR3 region is CASSQGTANEQFF. The CDR3 DNA is TGTGCCAGCTCCCAAGGGACCGCCAATGAGCAGTTCTTC.

The table lists this clone with a count of one. This chain links TRBV19 with TRBJ2-2; a possible D gene is TRBD1 (6 bases). V was clipped by 3 bases and J by 5 bases, with 13 bases between them. The CDR3 length is 15 residues. Germline V gene sequence: CDR1 LNHDA, CDR2 SQIVND (reference sequence). CDR3 protein: CASSIWDTFTGELFF. The CDR3 DNA is TGTGCCAGTAGTATTTGGGACACTTTTACCGGGGAGCTGTTTTTT.

CDR3 sequence: CASSTRDGSYNEQFF. The CDR3 coding sequence is TGTGCCAGCAGCACCCGGGACGGCTCCTACAATGAGCAGTTCTTC. This chain joins TRBV9 and TRBJ2-1; D might be TRBD1 or TRBD2, each matching 5 bases. The V and J ends lost 4 bases and 0 bases respectively, with 11 bases between them. The CDR3 covers 15 residues. CDR1 is SGDLS, CDR2 YYNGEE, per germline.

The gene calls are TRBV5-1 and TRBJ2-5; unclear D gene. Trimming stripped 4 bases from V and 2 bases from J, with 12 bases between. The CDR3 has 14 amino acids. The germline V gene encodes CDR1 SGHRS and CDR2 YFSETQ. CDR3 amino acids: CASSVGRLQETQYF. CDR3 DNA sequence: TGCGCCAGCAGCGTGGGCCGCCTTCAAGAGACCCAGTACTTC.

The gene calls are TRBV30 and TRBJ1-3; D is possibly TRBD1 (5 bases). The germline V and J ends were trimmed by 3 bases and 3 bases, with 9 bases remaining between them. Looked up from germline, CDR1 is GTSNPN and CDR2 is SVGIG (reference sequence). The CDR3 has 13 residues. CDR3 nucleotide sequence: TGTGCCTGGAGCCCGGGACTTGGAAACACCATATATTTT. Encoded protein: CAWSPGLGNTIYF.

This clone appeared a single time. This chain links TRBV9 with TRBJ2-6; 12 bases agree with TRBD2. This CDR3 is 18 amino acids long. The V and J ends lost 2 bases and 0 bases, in that order; junction bases with no gene match: 3. In germline, CDR1 is SGDLS, CDR2 YYNGEE. Here the CDR3 DNA reads TGTGCCAGCAGCGTTTCACTAGCGGGGGGCTCTGGGGCCAACGTCCTGACTTTC. This sequence encodes CASSVSLAGGSGANVLTF. The entire variable domain, with the rest obtained from reference TRBV9 and TRBJ2-6, is as follows: DSGVTQTPKHLITATGQRVTLRCSPRSGDLSVYWYQQSLDQGLQFLIQYYNGEERAKGNILERFSAQQFPDLHSELNLSSLELGDSALYFCASSVSLAGGSGANVLTFGAGSRLTVL.

The CDR3 spells CASMRGTGSYNEQFF. The CDR3 region has the DNA TGTGCCAGTATGAGGGGGACCGGCTCCTACAATGAGCAGTTCTTC. The chain has TRBV28 and TRBJ2-1; D may be TRBD1 (6 bases). Trimming stripped 9 bases from V and 0 bases from J, with 15 bases between. The CDR3 has 15 residues. CDR1 is MDHEN and CDR2 is SYDVKM in the germline V gene.

The chain carries TRBV9 and TRBJ2-1; TRBD1 might be the D (6 bases). CDR3 size: 16 residues. Germline CDR1 SGDLS, CDR2 YYNGEE. V was trimmed by 2 bases and J by 4 bases, leaving 16 bases between them. The CDR3 bases are TGTGCCAGCAGCGTGATTGGACAGAGCAAATACAATGAGCAGTTCTTC. Translated: CASSVIGQSKYNEQFF.

The chain carries TRBV19 and TRBJ1-4; D may be TRBD1 (6 bases). Trimming took 6 bases from V and 7 from J, leaving 15 bases between them. Per the germline V gene, CDR1 is LNHDA and CDR2 is SQIVND (reference sequence). CDR3 length equals 14 residues. CDR3 amino acids: CASRSHGGSEKLFF. The DNA of the CDR3 is TGTGCCAGTAGGAGCCATGGGGGCAGTGAAAAACTGTTTTTT. Filled out from reference TRBV19 and TRBJ1-4, the complete variable domain reads DGGITQSPKYLFRKEGQNVTLSCEQNLNHDAMYWYRQDPGQGLRLIYYSQIVNDFQKGDIAEGYSVSREKKESFPLTVTSAQKNPTAFYLCASRSHGGSEKLFFGSGTQLSVL.

CDR3 in amino acids: CASSSGYQETQYF. The CDR3 coding sequence is TGCGCCAGCAGTAGCGGGTACCAAGAGACCCAGTACTTC. This sequence joins TRBV4-1 and TRBJ2-5; TRBD2 aligns across 7 bases. Germline V CDR1 and CDR2: MGHRA, YSYEKL. This CDR3 has 13 amino acids. The trim removed 6 bases at V and 0 bases at J, leaving 1 base unmatched.

The chain links TRBV9 to TRBJ2-3; 7 bases fit TRBD2. The CDR3 consists of 16 residues. The germline V gene encodes CDR1 SGDLS and CDR2 YYNGEE. With V trimmed by 2 bases and J by 2 bases, 8 bases remained unmatched. The CDR3 is CASSVGGRADTDTQYF. CDR3 in DNA: TGTGCCAGCAGCGTCGGGGGGAGAGCAGACACAGATACGCAGTATTTT.

This rearrangement joins TRBV21-1 to TRBJ2-7; TRBD2, the table's D call, lacks a check against the DNA. TRBV21-1 is tagged as a pseudogene. There are 14 residues in the CDR3. CDR3 residues: CASSNSGRTYEQYF. The CDR3 coding sequence is TGTGCCAGCAGCAATAGCGGGAGAACCTACGAGCAGTACTTC.

This chain connects TRBV7-9 to TRBJ2-2; D is uncertain. In germline, CDR1 is SEHNR, CDR2 FQNEAQ (reference sequence). The ends were cut back, 1 base at V and 6 bases at J, with 6 bases in the middle. The CDR3 consists of 13 residues. The CDR3: CASSLVAPGELFF. The CDR3 coding sequence is TGTGCCAGCAGCTTAGTGGCCCCCGGGGAGCTGTTTTTT.

The rearrangement uses TRBV6-5 and TRBJ2-7; weak D call: TRBD2 (6 bases). The germline gives CDR1 MNHEY, CDR2 SVGAGI. Deletions cut 0 bases from V and 3 bases from J, with 9 bases between. The CDR3 loop spans 14 amino acids. CDR3 in DNA: TGTGCCAGCAGTTACTCGGAGGGGCTCTACGAGCAGTACTTC. Its protein product is CASSYSEGLYEQYF.

V usage is TRBV21-1 and J usage is TRBJ1-2. TRBV21-1 is a recognized pseudogene. This CDR3 spans 18 amino acids. CDR3 sequence (DNA): TGTGCCAGCAGCAAAGGGTCCCTTGAGAGCGGGACAGAGTATGGCTACACCTTC. Translation: CASSKGSLESGTEYGYTF.

This clone was seen once. The V call is TRBV10-3, the J call TRBJ2-1, with D possibly TRBD1 on 6 matching bases. Germline V gene lookup returns CDR1 ENHRY and CDR2 SYGVKD. The CDR3 runs to 13 residues. V was trimmed by 10 bases and J by 1 base, leaving 11 bases between them. The DNA of the CDR3 is TGTGCCACCCTGCAGGGGTCCTACAATGAGCAGTTCTTC. It yields the protein CATLQGSYNEQFF.

The chain is built from TRBV9 and TRBJ2-3; 14 nucleotides agree with TRBD2. The junction had 7 bases not matched to a gene; V was cut back by 3 bases and J by 7 bases. CDR1 is SGDLS, CDR2 YYNGEE, per germline. This CDR3 is built from 16 residues. The CDR3 here is CASSAGTSGGMNTQYF. For the CDR3, the DNA is TGTGCCAGCAGCGCTGGGACTAGCGGGGGCATGAATACGCAGTATTTT.

The chain recombines TRBV30 with TRBJ1-5; D gene unclear. CDR3 length: 14 amino acids. V shed 0 bases and J shed 7 bases, with 13 bases lying between them. Per germline, CDR1 GTSNPN and CDR2 SVGIG (reference sequence). The DNA for the CDR3 is TGTGCCTGGAGTGTAGGATCGCCGGGACAGCCCCAGCATTTT. It yields the protein CAWSVGSPGQPQHF.

The V and J genes are TRBV28 and TRBJ1-4; D might be TRBD1 (5 bases). The CDR3 loop spans 14 amino acids. The V and J ends lost 5 bases and 9 bases respectively, with 16 bases between them. Germline V gene lookup returns CDR1 MDHEN and CDR2 SYDVKM. The CDR3 region is CASSAGPNPQKLFF. The CDR3 coding sequence is TGTGCCAGCAGTGCGGGACCCAATCCCCAAAAACTGTTTTTT.

The V gene is TRBV14, the J gene TRBJ1-3, with D uncertain. Germline V lookup: CDR1 SGHDN, CDR2 FVKESK. The V and J ends lost 6 bases and 0 bases respectively, with 9 bases between them. This CDR3 has 14 residues. CDR3: CASRQSSSGNTIYF. The CDR3 DNA is TGTGCCAGCAGACAGTCGAGCTCTGGAAACACCATATATTTT.

In DNA, the CDR3 is TGTGCCAGCAGCGCTGAATTTGGGAGGTCACCCCTCCACTTT. Protein: CASSAEFGRSPLHF. This chain links TRBV7-9 with TRBJ1-6; no clear D. CDR3 length: 14 amino acids. The ends were cut back, 5 bases at V and 10 bases at J, with 15 bases in the middle. The germline V gene encodes CDR1 SEHNR and CDR2 FQNEAQ (reference sequence).

V usage is TRBV19 and J usage is TRBJ2-6; no reliable D call. The CDR3 runs 15 residues. The germline gives CDR1 LNHDA, CDR2 SQIVND (reference sequence). V lost 3 bases and J 0 bases, leaving 6 bases between the germline ends. CDR3 DNA: TGTGCCAGTAGTATCATCGGCTCTGGGGCCAACGTCCTGACTTTC. This sequence encodes CASSIIGSGANVLTF.